A single sample is the source of the 22 T cell receptor beta chains below, sequenced in a study of blood T cell repertoires in COVID-19. Some clones are missing from TCRdb's copy, which holds only in-frame ones; the method was immunoSEQ multiplex PCR. Seen here are about 120,000 clones, 82% observed once, and the top ten hold about 4.2%. The sample comprised peripheral blood. These receptors were collected from a woman in her seventies with acute or convalescent COVID-19.

The chain has TRBV6-5 and TRBJ1-1; maybe TRBD1 (5 bases). The ends were cut back, 6 bases at V and 3 bases at J, with 14 bases in the middle. Germline loops: CDR1 MNHEY, CDR2 SVGAGI. The CDR3 length is 14 residues. CDR3: CASSSRQTDTEAFF. As DNA, the CDR3 is TGTGCCAGCAGCTCTAGACAGACAGACACTGAAGCTTTCTTT.

The chain recombines TRBV4-3 with TRBJ1-1; TRBD1 matches 7 bases. CDR3 size: 15 residues. The trim removed 4 bases at V and 4 bases at J, leaving 9 bases unmatched. Germline values: CDR1 LGHNA, CDR2 YSLEER. Here the CDR3 reads CASSPAGTDTTEAFF. DNA for the CDR3: TGCGCCAGCAGCCCTGCCGGGACAGACACCACTGAAGCTTTCTTT.

This chain uses TRBV7-6 with TRBJ2-1; 12 nucleotides match TRBD2. Trimming took 3 bases from V and 7 from J; bases not matched to a gene: 10. The CDR3 sequence is 17 residues long. Germline V gene sequence: CDR1 SGHVS, CDR2 FNYEAQ. DNA of the CDR3: TGTGCCAGCAGCTTTTACGGCACTAGCGGGGGGAGTAATGAGCAGTTCTTC. Amino acids: CASSFYGTSGGSNEQFF.

This chain uses TRBV7-9 with TRBJ2-7; TRBD1 matches at 7 bases. Germline CDR1 is SEHNR and CDR2 is FQNEAQ (reference sequence). V trimming: 7 bases; J trimming: 12 bases; junction bases outside the gene matches: 18. The CDR3 totals 14 residues. In DNA form, the CDR3 reads TGTGCCAGCACCTTGGGACAGAACCTTCCGAGTCTGTACTTC. Amino acid sequence: CASTLGQNLPSLYF.

V gene TRBV5-6 combines with J gene TRBJ2-3; 9 bases are a match to TRBD1. Germline trimming cut 4 bases from V and 8 bases from J; bases unmatched to any gene: 8. Germline CDR1 is SGHDT and CDR2 is YYEEEE. The CDR3 is 14 residues long. The CDR3 spells CASSIRGTGSTQYF. The CDR3 DNA is TGTGCCAGCAGCATCCGGGGGACAGGGAGTACGCAGTATTTT.

The chain is built from TRBV6-5 and TRBJ2-2, with 11 bases that match TRBD2. The CDR3 totals 15 residues. The germline CDR1 and CDR2 sequences are MNHEY and SVGAGI. Losses at the gene ends were 2 bases for V and 5 bases for J; bases not matched to a gene: 1. CDR3 in amino acids: CASSYRTSGTGELFF. In DNA form, the CDR3 reads TGTGCCAGCAGTTACAGGACTAGCGGGACCGGGGAGCTGTTTTTT.

The chain carries TRBV10-3 and TRBJ2-1, with 12 positions matching TRBD2. Per the germline V gene, CDR1 is ENHRY and CDR2 is SYGVKD. The CDR3 is made up of 17 amino acids. Losses at the gene ends were 6 bases for V and 8 bases for J; bases not matched to a gene: 14. The CDR3 bases are TGTGCCATCAGGAACCCTAGCGGGGGGGCCCAGATCCATGAGCAGTTCTTC. This codes for CAIRNPSGGAQIHEQFF.

There are a few counts of this clone. This chain links TRBV18 with TRBJ1-1; D gene unclear. From germline, CDR1 is KGHSH and CDR2 LQKENI. This CDR3 contains 15 residues. Trimming removed 3 bases at V and 1 base at J, with 12 bases between. CDR3 DNA sequence: TGTGCCAGCTCACCCTCAGTGGTTAAGAACACTGAAGCTTTCTTT. Its translation: CASSPSVVKNTEAFF.

V gene TRBV6-1 combines with J gene TRBJ2-1; TRBD1 is a possible D gene (5 bases). V was clipped by 0 bases and J by 8 bases, with 11 bases between them. From germline, CDR1 is MNHNS and CDR2 SASEGT. The CDR3 is made up of 14 amino acids. The CDR3 loop is CASSEAWQGDEQFF. For the CDR3, the DNA is TGTGCCAGCAGTGAAGCGTGGCAGGGCGATGAGCAGTTCTTC.

This rearrangement joins TRBV18 to TRBJ2-7, with D maybe TRBD1 (5 bases). The CDR3 covers 14 residues. Germline V gene sequence: CDR1 KGHSH, CDR2 LQKENI. V was cut by 2 bases and J by 0 bases, with 8 bases left in between. CDR3 sequence reads: CASSPGRDSYEQYF. The CDR3 region has the DNA TGTGCCAGCTCACCAGGCAGGGACTCCTACGAGCAGTACTTC.

The chain carries TRBV5-6 and TRBJ2-1, with D perhaps matching TRBD1 (5 bases). V lost 2 bases to trimming and J lost 1 base, with 13 bases between them. This CDR3 comprises 16 residues. The germline gives CDR1 SGHDT, CDR2 YYEEEE. CDR3 amino acids: CASSFITGRSYNEQFF. CDR3 DNA sequence: TGTGCCAGCAGCTTTATTACAGGTAGATCCTACAATGAGCAGTTCTTC.

The chain recombines TRBV6-2 or TRBV6-3 with TRBJ1-1; possible D gene TRBD1, 5 bases. Trimming shortened V by 3 bases and J by 4 bases, and 12 bases separated the two germline ends. This CDR3 has 14 residues. The V gene's germline CDR1 is MNHEY and CDR2 SVGEGT. CDR3 residues: CASSYIRGGTEAFF. CDR3 in DNA: TGTGCCAGCAGTTATATTAGGGGAGGCACTGAAGCTTTCTTT.

This chain connects TRBV30 to TRBJ1-2; unclear D gene. The germline V gene encodes CDR1 GTSNPN and CDR2 SVGIG (reference sequence). Trimming shortened V by 7 bases and J by 0 bases, and 15 bases separated the two germline ends. CDR3 length equals 14 residues. The CDR3 DNA reads TGTGCCTTTACCAGGCTGACCTCTAACTATGGCTACACCTTC. Its protein is CAFTRLTSNYGYTF.

The V call is TRBV19, the J call TRBJ1-2, with 7 bases that match TRBD1. There are 16 residues in the CDR3. Germline V gene sequence: CDR1 LNHDA, CDR2 SQIVND (reference sequence). With 5 bases clipped from V and 0 bases from J, the junction kept 9 bases outside the gene matches. CDR3 residues: CASSPDRDGANYGYTF. CDR3 in DNA: TGTGCCAGTAGTCCCGACAGGGACGGAGCTAACTATGGCTACACCTTC.

The sample holds one count of this clone. The rearrangement links TRBV6-2 or TRBV6-3 to TRBJ2-1; the D gene is possibly TRBD1 (6 bases). In germline, CDR1 is MNHEY, CDR2 SVGEGT. CDR3 length: 15 amino acids. Trimming left V 0 bases short and J 3 bases short, with 9 bases between. The CDR3 here is CASSYSGQIYNEQFF. The CDR3 DNA follows: TGTGCCAGCAGTTACTCGGGACAAATCTACAATGAGCAGTTCTTC.

The J gene is TRBJ1-1, the V gene TRBV30; 9 bases line up with TRBD1. The CDR3 spans 15 residues. Trimming at V came to 0 bases and at J to 4 bases, leaving 6 bases not matched to a gene. Germline-derived CDR1 and CDR2 are GTSNPN and SVGIG (reference sequence). The CDR3 region has the DNA TGTGCCTGGAGTGTCACAGGGGGCGCGGGCACTGAAGCTTTCTTT. Its protein product is CAWSVTGGAGTEAFF.

This clone was seen only a few times. The chain employs TRBV2 and TRBJ1-6; D is unclear. The V and J ends lost 8 bases and 8 bases respectively, with 10 bases between them. The CDR3 is made up of 12 amino acids. Looked up from germline, CDR1 is SNHLY and CDR2 is FYNNEI. The CDR3 DNA reads as TGTGCCAGCGGCCATCGGGATTCACCCCTCCACTTT. As protein: CASGHRDSPLHF.

The chain couples TRBV25-1 to TRBJ1-2; 7 bases are a match to TRBD1. Germline-derived CDR1 and CDR2 are MGHDK and SYGVNS. Trimming cost V 6 bases and J 4 bases; bases outside gene matches: 5. The length of the CDR3 is 13 residues. The CDR3: CASRRTGTYGYTF. CDR3 DNA sequence: TGTGCCAGCAGAAGGACAGGAACCTATGGCTACACCTTC.

The rearrangement links TRBV5-4 to TRBJ2-5, with 8 bases fitting TRBD1. CDR1 and CDR2 (germline): SGHNT, YYREEE (reference sequence). With 5 bases clipped from V and 7 bases from J, the junction kept 10 bases outside the gene matches. CDR3 length equals 14 residues. As DNA, the CDR3 is TGTGCCAGCAGTTTTGGACAGGGCTCGGGGACCCAGTACTTC. Encoded protein: CASSFGQGSGTQYF.

The chain recombines TRBV4-3 with TRBJ1-6; 8 bases are shared with TRBD1. Germline-derived CDR1 and CDR2 are LGHNA and YSLEER. This CDR3 is 20 amino acids long. V shed 1 base, J shed 8 bases, and the junction held 19 bases outside the gene matches. The DNA for the CDR3 is TGCGCCAGCAGCCAAGGCTCCGGAAGCCCAAGCGGACAGGGCCATTCACCCCTCCACTTT. Translated: CASSQGSGSPSGQGHSPLHF.

V usage is TRBV7-2 and J usage is TRBJ2-3; TRBD2 matches at 14 bases. Germline V gives CDR1 SGHTA, CDR2 FQGNSA. V dropped 2 bases and J dropped 3; count of bases not matched to a gene: 4. This CDR3 region has 17 residues. The CDR3 loop reads CASSLRRTSGGTDTQYF. The DNA for the CDR3 is TGTGCCAGCAGCTTACGACGGACTAGCGGGGGGACAGATACGCAGTATTTT.

The V call is TRBV29-1, the J call TRBJ1-2; 7 bases are a match to TRBD1. This CDR3 is built from 14 residues. Per the germline V gene, CDR1 is SQVTM and CDR2 is ANQGSEA. The ends lost 6 bases at V and 4 bases at J; junction bases unmatched: 11. The CDR3 loop is CSVETGQPFYGYTF. CDR3 sequence (DNA): TGCAGCGTGGAGACGGGACAGCCCTTCTATGGCTACACCTTC.